This T cell receptor beta chain was captured by sequencing in a study of OX40 agonist ivuxolimab in advanced cancers. The data were produced by immunoSEQ multiplex PCR, yet TCRdb's version contains in-frame clones alone and is incomplete. The sample includes approximately 68,000 clones, approximately 92% of them seen just once. With regard to this clone: Antigen: not known.

Findings of the study overall: In a subset of nonresponders, normalized T-cell clonal expansion was also low.

J gave up 2 bases and V 4 bases, and 7 bases lay outside the gene matches. The CDR3 extends over 17 amino acids. Germline lookup yields CDR1 SGHTA and CDR2 FQGNSA. This material consisted of CD4+ or CD8+ T cells sorted from blood, taken in a trial of the OX40 agonist ivuxolimab. This receptor was obtained from an adult with an advanced solid tumor such as melanoma, head and neck, liver or kidney cancer. The chain uses TRBV7-2 and TRBJ2-2; TRBD2 aligns across 10 bases. DNA of the CDR3: TGTGCCAGCAGCTCACGGACTAGCGGACTTAACACCGGGGAGCTGTTTTTT. Translating it yields CASSSRTSGLNTGELFF.